This record looks at one TCR beta chain sequence and its context. Its antigen is as yet unknown. The data stem from a study of Ad26.COV2.S vaccination and SARS-CoV-2 variants. Notes on the study in general: Vaccine recipients posted higher spike-specific TCR breadth than their placebo counterparts. An underestimation of total T cell responses may have resulted from the TCR breadth and depth analyses.

Deletions cut 0 bases from V and 3 bases from J, with 5 bases between. The CDR3 extends over 13 amino acids. Germline CDR1 is SEHNR and CDR2 is FQNEAQ (reference sequence). Measured with immunoSEQ multiplex PCR; TCRdb has only the in-frame clones, and not every one. This table holds more than 40,000 clones, approximately 80% found once. The TCR was taken from a human donor who had recovered from COVID-19. Source: peripheral blood, taken after recovery from COVID-19. The chain uses TRBV7-9 and TRBJ1-2; D gene ambiguous. In nucleotides, the CDR3 is TGTGCCAGCAGCTTAGCGGTAGACTATGGCTACACCTTC. This translates into CASSLAVDYGYTF.